This T cell receptor (beta chain) was sequenced in a study of blood T cell repertoires in COVID-19. Turning to the study itself: Donors in the United States, Italy and Spain gave samples during acute or convalescent COVID-19.

The V gene's germline CDR1 is SGHVS and CDR2 FNYEAQ. V was clipped by 5 bases and J by 7 bases; unmatched bases: 14. The CDR3 has 17 residues. The table lists this clone with a count of one. In the original processing: How many nucleated cells were present was estimated from reference gene primer amplification. Repertoires were generated with immunoSEQ multiplex PCR, while TCRdb's copy carries only in-frame clones and drops some. The V and J calls and clone size were taken over from that table, and D and trimming were inferred from the DNA. This sample carries nearly 110,000 clones, about 80% of them seen once, and the ten largest clones take 4.3%.

This chain uses TRBV7-6 with TRBJ2-1, with TRBD1 matching 10 bases. The sequenced sample was peripheral blood. This sequence originates from a man in his 70s with acute or convalescent COVID-19. CDR3 loop: CASSPLEGTGERNEQFF. The CDR3 region has the DNA TGTGCCAGCAGCCCCTTAGAGGGGACAGGGGAGAGAAATGAGCAGTTCTTC.